This T cell receptor (beta chain) was obtained from a study of blood T cell repertoires in COVID-19. Study overall: PBMCs, B-cell-depleted T cells, or T cells were the source of the cDNA or gDNA that made up the material.

The CDR3 runs to 13 residues. The V end lost 5 bases, the J end lost 5 bases, and 13 bases lay between the germline ends. From germline, CDR1 is KGHSH and CDR2 LQKENI. The study assigned cohorts using participant-reported clinical history. No more than 2 weeks before study entry, exposed participants had met a case of COVID-19. In the original analysis: By means of reference gene primer amplification, nucleated cell counts were estimated. Sequenced by immunoSEQ multiplex PCR; TCRdb stores in-frame clones only, minus some. D and trimming were read from the DNA, whereas the V and J calls and clone size are those reported in that table. The data contain about 230,000 clones, around nine tenths of them singletons.

This receptor was taken from a woman in her 30s who had been exposed to COVID-19. Sequenced: PBMCs or T cells enriched from blood (not recorded which). The chain is built from TRBV18 and TRBJ2-7, with a weak D call TRBD1 (5 bases). CDR3 protein: CASSADSGHEQYF. CDR3 nucleotide sequence: TGTGCCAGCTCAGCCGACAGTGGCCACGAGCAGTACTTC. Full variable domain (outside the CDR3, taken from reference TRBV18 and TRBJ2-7): NAGVMQNPRHLVRRRGQEARLRCSPMKGHSHVYWYRQLPEEGLKFMVYLQKENIIDESGMPKERFSAEFPKEGPSILRIQQVVRGDSAAYFCASSADSGHEQYFGPGTRLTVT.